This entry concerns a single T cell receptor (beta chain). The entry originates in a study of human T cells and chemical hapten exposure. Germline CDR1 is MNHEY and CDR2 is SVGEGT. The CDR3 is 12 residues long. V was cut by 4 bases and J by 10 bases, with 11 bases left in between. TCRdb fed the RACE reads into MiXCR, producing one record per CDR3 protein. The table shows some 110,000 distinct CDR3 sequences, with less than 40% occurring only once. Time point noted: patch test 3, about 24 weeks after DPC sensitization. Indicated treatment: therapeutic diphenylcyclopropenone sensitization with weekly scalp DPC.

The specimen comprised whole blood, sampled in connection with sensitization to the hapten diphenylcyclopropenone (DPC). The chain couples TRBV6-2 or TRBV6-3 to TRBJ2-1; D not resolved. The TCR sequence derives from a man aged 40-49 years with alopecia areata. Some clones in this sample may be carry-over from other donors' samples. The CDR3 DNA follows: TGTGCCAGCAGTTTCCACCTTGGAGAGCAGTTCTTC. Its translation is CASSFHLGEQFF.